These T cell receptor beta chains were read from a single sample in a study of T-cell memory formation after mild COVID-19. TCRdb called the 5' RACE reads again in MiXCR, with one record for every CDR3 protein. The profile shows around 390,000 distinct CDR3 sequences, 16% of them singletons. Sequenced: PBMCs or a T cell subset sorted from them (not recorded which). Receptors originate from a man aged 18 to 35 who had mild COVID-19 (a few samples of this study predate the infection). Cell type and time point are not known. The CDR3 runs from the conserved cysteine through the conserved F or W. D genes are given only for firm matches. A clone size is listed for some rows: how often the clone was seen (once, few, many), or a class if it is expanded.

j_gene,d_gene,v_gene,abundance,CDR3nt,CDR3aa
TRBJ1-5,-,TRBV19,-,TGTGCCAGTAGTCCGGGTCTCCGAGGGGCGCGGCAGCCCCAGCATTTT,CASSPGLRGARQPQHF
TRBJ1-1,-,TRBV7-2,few,TGTGCCAGCAGCCCCTGGACGGGAACTGAAGCTTTCTTT,CASSPWTGTEAFF
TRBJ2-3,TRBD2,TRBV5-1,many,TGCGCCAGCAGCTTGGGGGGACTAGCGTTGACAGATACGCAGTATTTT,CASSLGGLALTDTQYF
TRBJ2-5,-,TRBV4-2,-,TGTGCCAGCAGCCAAGTTGGCTCCCAAGCGGAGACCCAGTACTTC,CASSQVGSQAETQYF
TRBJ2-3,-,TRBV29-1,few,TGCAGCGGGGAGCAGGGCCCGCAGTATTTT,CSGEQGPQYF
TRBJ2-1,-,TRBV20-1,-,TGCAGTGCTCTCGCCCCGGGCCAGGTTCGGTTGGGGTTCTTC,CSALAPGQVRLGFF
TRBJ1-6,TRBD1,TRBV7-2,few,TGTGCCAGCAGCCCAGGGACAGGGGGAGCTTCGGCCCTCCACTTT,CASSPGTGGASALHF
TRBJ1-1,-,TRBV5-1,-,TGCGCCAGCAGCCCTGGGGTCGGGGCAAGAGCTTTCTTT,CASSPGVGARAFF
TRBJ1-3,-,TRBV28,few,TGTGCCAGCAGTTTGATTGGGAGGGCCCGCTCTGGAAACACCATATATTTT,CASSLIGRARSGNTIYF
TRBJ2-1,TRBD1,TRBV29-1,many,TGCAGCGTTGCGACAGGGGTTGCAGACAATGAGCAGTTCTTC,CSVATGVADNEQFF
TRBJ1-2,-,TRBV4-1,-,TGCGCCAGCAGCCAAGAGGGGAGGCGCTATGGCTACACCTTC,CASSQEGRRYGYTF
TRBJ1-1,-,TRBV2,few,TGTGCCAGCAGTGATGTTCTGGGTTCGACTGAAGCTTTCTTT,CASSDVLGSTEAFF
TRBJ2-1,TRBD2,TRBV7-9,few,TGTGCCAACGAAGGGACTATGGTGTTGGATGAGCAGTTCTTC,CANEGTMVLDEQFF
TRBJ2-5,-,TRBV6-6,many,TGTGCCAGCTTCAAGACTAGTCGATTCTCGAGAGAGACCCAGTACTTC,CASFKTSRFSRETQYF
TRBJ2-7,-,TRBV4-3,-,TGCGCCAGCAGCCAAGCCGGAGGGAGACCGTACGAGCAGTACTTC,CASSQAGGRPYEQYF
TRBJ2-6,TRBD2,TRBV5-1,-,TGCGCCAGCAGCGCCACTAGCGGGGCTAGCTCTGGGGCCAACGTCCTGACTTTC,CASSATSGASSGANVLTF
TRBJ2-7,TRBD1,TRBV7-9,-,TGTGCCAGCAGCGGACAGGGGGCGAGTTCCTACGAGCAGTACTTC,CASSGQGASSYEQYF
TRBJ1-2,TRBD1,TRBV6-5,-,TGTGCCAGCAGTTACTCACAGGGGGATGGCTACACCTTC,CASSYSQGDGYTF
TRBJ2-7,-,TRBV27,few,TGTGCCAGCAGCCCCCGGCTTGGGTACGAGCAGTACTTC,CASSPRLGYEQYF
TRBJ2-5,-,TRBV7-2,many,TGTGCCAGCAGTACTACAGGCTTGGAGACCCAGTACTTC,CASSTTGLETQYF
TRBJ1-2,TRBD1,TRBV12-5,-,TGTGCTAGTGGGTCCCGGACAGGGGGTAATGGCTACACCTTC,CASGSRTGGNGYTF
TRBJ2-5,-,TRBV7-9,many,TGTGCCAGCAGCTCCACCCCGAGGACTATAGAGACCCAGTACTTC,CASSSTPRTIETQYF
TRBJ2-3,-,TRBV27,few,TGTGCCAGCAGTTCTTACACGGATAGAAGGTATTTT,CASSSYTDRRYF
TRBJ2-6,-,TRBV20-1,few,TGCAGTGCTAGGGCTTCTAGCGGGGCCAACGTCCTGACTTTC,CSARASSGANVLTF
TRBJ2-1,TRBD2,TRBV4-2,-,TGTGCCAGCAGCCAAGATCGGCTAGCGGGGGAATACAATGAGCAGTTCTTC,CASSQDRLAGEYNEQFF
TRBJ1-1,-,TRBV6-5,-,TGTGCCAGCAGCATCTTCCCAGTCCGAGGGGTTCTGACTGAAGCTTTCTTT,CASSIFPVRGVLTEAFF
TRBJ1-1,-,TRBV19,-,TGTGCCAGTAGTATAACGGGGGTGAACACTGAAGCTTTCTTT,CASSITGVNTEAFF
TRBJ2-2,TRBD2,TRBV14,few,TGTGCCAGCAGCCAACTAGCGGGGGACGGGGAGCTGTTTTTT,CASSQLAGDGELFF
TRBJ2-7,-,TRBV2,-,TGTGCCAGCACGGACAGCAACTCCTACGAGCAGTACTTC,CASTDSNSYEQYF
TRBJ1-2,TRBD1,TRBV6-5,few,TGTGCCAGCACCAAAACCTGGACAGGGAACTATGGCTACACCTTC,CASTKTWTGNYGYTF
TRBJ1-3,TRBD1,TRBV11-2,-,TGTGCCAGCAGCCCTGGACAGGGGCGAAACACCATATATTTT,CASSPGQGRNTIYF
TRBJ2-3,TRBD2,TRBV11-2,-,TGTGCCAGCAGCTCCTCATTTAGCGGGGGGGCCATAGATACGCAGTATTTT,CASSSSFSGGAIDTQYF
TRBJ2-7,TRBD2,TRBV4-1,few,TGCGCCAGCAGCTATGGACTAGCAACAACCTACGAGCAGTACTTC,CASSYGLATTYEQYF
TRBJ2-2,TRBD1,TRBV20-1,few,TGCAGTGCTAGACAGGGGGCGGGCACCGGGGAGCTGTTTTTT,CSARQGAGTGELFF
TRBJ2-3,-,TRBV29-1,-,TGCAGCGCTCCTTTGACTAGAGATACGCAGTATTTT,CSAPLTRDTQYF
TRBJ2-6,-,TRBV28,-,TGTGCCAGCCTTGGCTCTGGGGCCAACGTCCTGACTTTC,CASLGSGANVLTF
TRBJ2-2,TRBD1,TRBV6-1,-,TGTGCCAGCAGTGAAGCGATGTGGAGGAGGACAGGGGTTACCGGGGAGCTGTTTTTT,CASSEAMWRRTGVTGELFF
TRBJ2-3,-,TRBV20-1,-,TGCAGTGCTAGAGAGCTGGGCTTATTAGCAGATACGCAGTATTTT,CSARELGLLADTQYF
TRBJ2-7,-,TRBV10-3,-,TGTGCCATCAGGAAGGTGGGGGGCTCCTACGAGCAGTACTTC,CAIRKVGGSYEQYF
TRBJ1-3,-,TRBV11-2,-,TGTGCCAGCAGAGGATGGGCTGGAAACACCATATATTTT,CASRGWAGNTIYF
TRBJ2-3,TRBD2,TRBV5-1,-,TGCGCCAGCAGCTTGCGGCCAGCGGGGGAAGATACGCAGTATTTT,CASSLRPAGEDTQYF
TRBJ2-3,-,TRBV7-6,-,TGTGCCAGCAGCTTAACCCCGGGAGGTGGGGGCCTCACAGATACGCAGTATTTT,CASSLTPGGGGLTDTQYF
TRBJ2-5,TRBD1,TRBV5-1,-,TGCGCCAGCAGCGCGACAGGGGGATCCCAAGAGACCCAGTACTTC,CASSATGGSQETQYF
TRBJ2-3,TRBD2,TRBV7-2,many,TGTGCCAGCAGCTCAACTAGCGGGGGATTAGATACGCAGTATTTT,CASSSTSGGLDTQYF
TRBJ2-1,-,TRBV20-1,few,TGCAGTGCGGATAGGGACCTGAGCTCCTACAATGAGCAGTTCTTC,CSADRDLSSYNEQFF
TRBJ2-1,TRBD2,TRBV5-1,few,TGCGCCAGCATGCCCACAGCGGGGGGGGCTGTGGCCTACAATGAGCAGTTCTTC,CASMPTAGGAVAYNEQFF
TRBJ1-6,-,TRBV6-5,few,TGTGCCAGCAGTCCGCAGACAGCGGAAGGTTCACCCCTCCACTTT,CASSPQTAEGSPLHF
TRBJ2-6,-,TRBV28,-,TGTGCCAGCGACTCTAGTTCCTCTGGGGCCAACGTCCTGACTTTC,CASDSSSSGANVLTF
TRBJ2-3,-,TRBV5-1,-,TGCGCCAGCAGTCAAAATCAGGTGGTTACCACAGATACGCAGTATTTT,CASSQNQVVTTDTQYF
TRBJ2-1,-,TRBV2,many,TGTGCCAGCAGTGAAGCTTGGGGAGGTGAGCAGTTCTTC,CASSEAWGGEQFF
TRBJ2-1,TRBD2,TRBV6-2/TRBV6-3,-,TGTGCCAGCAGTGAAGCGGGGGGACGGAAATTCTTC,CASSEAGGRKFF
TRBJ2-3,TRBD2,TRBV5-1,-,TGCGCCAGCAGCTTACAATCTAGCGGGGGGTCCGATACGCAGTATTTT,CASSLQSSGGSDTQYF
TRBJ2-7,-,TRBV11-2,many,TGTGCCAGCAGCCCGCTAGGGGACACCCTCTTGGGGGAGCAGTACTTC,CASSPLGDTLLGEQYF
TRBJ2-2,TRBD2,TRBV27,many,TGTGCCACGGGACTATGGCAGTTGAACACCGGGGAGCTGTTTTTT,CATGLWQLNTGELFF
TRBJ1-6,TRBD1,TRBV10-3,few,TGTGCCATCAAATTCAACAGGGGTGAAGATTCACCCCTCCACTTT,CAIKFNRGEDSPLHF